One sample yielded the 15 T cell receptor beta chains listed below, sequenced in a study of shared clonotypes between healthy human individuals. Assay used: immunoSEQ multiplex PCR; TCRdb lists only in-frame clones, some missing. The repertoire holds around 1.6 million clones, with 95% to 99% as singletons. What was sequenced was naive CD4+ T cells sorted from blood. This sample's subset: CD45RA+ positively selected. The receptors come from a man between 25 and 39 years old in good health.

V gene TRBV5-1 combines with J gene TRBJ2-1; 14 bases map to TRBD2. Germline CDR1 is SGHRS and CDR2 is YFSETQ. The ends lost 4 bases at V and 7 bases at J; junction bases unmatched: 10. CDR3 length equals 17 residues. The CDR3 loop is CASSPGLAGVGRNEQFF. CDR3 in DNA: TGCGCCAGCAGCCCGGGACTAGCGGGAGTAGGTAGGAATGAGCAGTTCTTC.

The chain is built from TRBV9 and TRBJ2-3; D gene ambiguous. This CDR3 is built from 13 residues. V lost 6 bases to trimming and J lost 6 bases, with 14 bases between them. CDR1 is SGDLS and CDR2 is YYNGEE in the germline V gene. This chain's CDR3 is CASNTNSSDTQYF. CDR3 DNA sequence: TGTGCCAGCAATACCAACTCTAGTGATACGCAGTATTTT. Supplemented by reference TRBV9 and TRBJ2-3, the full variable domain reads DSGVTQTPKHLITATGQRVTLRCSPRSGDLSVYWYQQSLDQGLQFLIQYYNGEERAKGNILERFSAQQFPDLHSELNLSSLELGDSALYFCASNTNSSDTQYFGPGTRLTVL.

To note about this clone: The sample contains more than one DNA sequence encoding this CDR3. The gene calls are TRBV6-6 and TRBJ1-5; the D gene is possibly TRBD1 (5 bases). V was cut by 6 bases and J by 3 bases, with 12 bases left in between. The germline V gene encodes CDR1 MNHNY and CDR2 SVGAGI (reference sequence). CDR3 length equals 14 residues. CDR3 in DNA: TGTGCCAGCAGCCCCGGGGGGGACAATCAGCCCCAGCATTTT. Amino acids: CASSPGGDNQPQHF.

The rearrangement joins TRBV28 to TRBJ2-7; unclear D gene. V was pared by 6 bases and J by 5 bases, with 8 bases between. The CDR3 is 11 residues long. Germline V gene data show CDR1 as MDHEN and CDR2 as SYDVKM. In nucleotides, the CDR3 is TGTGCCAGCAGCCTCGTCCACGAGCAGTACTTC. Translating gives CASSLVHEQYF.

The V call is TRBV7-6, the J call TRBJ2-7; 9 bases align to TRBD2. The CDR3 totals 15 residues. CDR1 and CDR2 (germline): SGHVS, FNYEAQ. V lost 2 bases to trimming and J lost 2 bases; unmatched junction nucleotides: 4. The CDR3, as DNA: TGTGCCAGCAGCTTATTGGCGGGAGGGACCTACGAGCAGTACTTC. It encodes CASSLLAGGTYEQYF.

CDR3 protein: CASSVVGEGNNEQFF. Here the CDR3 DNA reads TGTGCCAGCAGCGTAGTGGGAGAGGGAAACAATGAGCAGTTCTTC. The V call is TRBV9, the J call TRBJ2-1; a possible D gene is TRBD2 (5 bases). Per germline, CDR1 SGDLS and CDR2 YYNGEE. This CDR3 is 15 amino acids long. The V end was cut by 0 bases, the J end by 5 bases, with 12 bases between.

This clone is a singleton in its sample. This chain joins TRBV9 and TRBJ2-7; no clear D. This CDR3 is 14 amino acids long. V was clipped by 0 bases and J by 3 bases, with 10 bases between them. Looked up from germline, CDR1 is SGDLS and CDR2 is YYNGEE. The CDR3 DNA is TGTGCCAGCAGCGTAGGGACGGCCGACTACGAGCAGTACTTC. Translation: CASSVGTADYEQYF.

This chain uses TRBV6-5 with TRBJ2-7; tentative D call: TRBD2 (5 bases). Germline V gene lookup returns CDR1 MNHEY and CDR2 SVGAGI. The CDR3 loop spans 14 amino acids. Trimming removed 5 bases at V and 4 bases at J, with 15 bases between. The CDR3 loop is CASSQLGGPYEQYF. CDR3 DNA: TGTGCCAGCAGTCAACTTGGCGGGCCTTACGAGCAGTACTTC.

The chain combines TRBV9 with TRBJ2-5; 10 bases are shared with TRBD2. Germline V lookup: CDR1 SGDLS, CDR2 YYNGEE. The V and J ends lost 0 bases and 4 bases, in that order; junction bases with no gene match: 6. This CDR3 is built from 16 residues. CDR3 nucleotide sequence: TGTGCCAGCAGCGTAGCACCTAGCGGGAGAGGAGAGACCCAGTACTTC. Protein: CASSVAPSGRGETQYF. The full variable domain, with the rest looked up from reference TRBV9 and TRBJ2-5, is DSGVTQTPKHLITATGQRVTLRCSPRSGDLSVYWYQQSLDQGLQFLIQYYNGEERAKGNILERFSAQQFPDLHSELNLSSLELGDSALYFCASSVAPSGRGETQYFGPGTRLLVL.

V gene TRBV11-3 combines with J gene TRBJ2-1; 9 bases match TRBD1. This CDR3 contains 15 residues. J lost 5 bases, V lost 4 bases, and 6 bases had no gene match. CDR1 is SGHNT and CDR2 is YENEEA in the germline V gene. The CDR3 sequence: CASSWGQGRHNEQFF. The CDR3 region has the DNA TGTGCCAGCAGCTGGGGACAGGGTCGACACAATGAGCAGTTCTTC.

The chain recombines TRBV20-1 with TRBJ2-7, with D hard to call. In germline, CDR1 is DFQATT, CDR2 SNEGSKA (reference sequence). V dropped 4 bases and J dropped 5 bases, with 9 bases sitting between them. There are 11 residues in the CDR3. CDR3 sequence reads: CSATITHEQYF. CDR3 coding DNA: TGCAGTGCTACAATAACGCACGAGCAGTACTTC.

This sequence joins TRBV28 and TRBJ2-7; TRBD2 matches at 12 bases. Germline CDR1 reads MDHEN; CDR2 reads SYDVKM. With V trimmed by 5 bases and J by 3 bases, 5 bases remained unmatched. The CDR3 has 15 residues. The CDR3 here is CASSDLAGGGYEQYF. The CDR3 region has the DNA TGTGCCAGCAGTGACCTAGCGGGAGGGGGCTACGAGCAGTACTTC.

A single count supports this clone. The chain combines TRBV25-1 with TRBJ2-7, with D perhaps matching TRBD1 (6 bases). This CDR3 contains 14 residues. Germline V gene sequence: CDR1 MGHDK, CDR2 SYGVNS. Trimming took off 6 bases at V and 6 bases at J, with 18 bases between the two ends. The CDR3 coding sequence is TGTGCCAGCAGAGGGGGAAAGGCACCTCTCGAGCAGTACTTC. It encodes CASRGGKAPLEQYF.

The chain employs TRBV18 and TRBJ2-4; tentatively, D is TRBD2 (6 bases). The V and J ends lost 3 bases and 2 bases respectively, with 11 bases between them. Germline CDR1 and CDR2: KGHSH and LQKENI. The CDR3 is made up of 15 amino acids. The DNA for the CDR3 is TGTGCCAGCTCACCCATCCGGGAGCCCAAAAACATTCAGTACTTC. Protein sequence: CASSPIREPKNIQYF.

This chain connects TRBV18 to TRBJ1-2; 7 positions agree with TRBD1. This CDR3 region has 16 residues. V trimming: 3 bases; J trimming: 5 bases; junction bases outside the gene matches: 12. Germline V lookup: CDR1 KGHSH, CDR2 LQKENI. This CDR3 is CASSPLPSGDRYGYTF. As DNA, the CDR3 is TGTGCCAGCTCACCTCTCCCCTCCGGGGACAGATATGGCTACACCTTC.